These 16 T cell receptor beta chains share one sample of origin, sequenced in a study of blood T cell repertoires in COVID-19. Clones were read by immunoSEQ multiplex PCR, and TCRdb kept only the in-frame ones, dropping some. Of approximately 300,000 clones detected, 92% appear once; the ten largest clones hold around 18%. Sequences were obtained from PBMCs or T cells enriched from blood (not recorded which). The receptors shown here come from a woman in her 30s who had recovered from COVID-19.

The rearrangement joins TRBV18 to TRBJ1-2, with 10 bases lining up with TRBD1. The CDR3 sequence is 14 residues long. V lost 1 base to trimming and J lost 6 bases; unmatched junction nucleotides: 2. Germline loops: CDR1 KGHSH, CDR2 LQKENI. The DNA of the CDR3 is TGTGCCAGCTCACCACGGGACAGGGGCGATGGCTACACCTTC. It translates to CASSPRDRGDGYTF.

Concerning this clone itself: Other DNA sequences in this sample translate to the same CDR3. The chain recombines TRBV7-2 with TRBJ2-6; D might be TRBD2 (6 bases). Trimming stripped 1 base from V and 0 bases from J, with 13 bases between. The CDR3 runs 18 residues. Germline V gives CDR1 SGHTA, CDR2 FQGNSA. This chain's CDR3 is CASSLVGGRSSGANVLTF. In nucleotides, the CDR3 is TGTGCCAGCAGCTTAGTGGGGGGTCGGAGCTCTGGGGCCAACGTCCTGACTTTC.

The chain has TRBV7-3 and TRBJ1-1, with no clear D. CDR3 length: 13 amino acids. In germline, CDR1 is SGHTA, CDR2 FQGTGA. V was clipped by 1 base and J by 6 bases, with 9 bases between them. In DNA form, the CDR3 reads TGTGCCAGCAGCTTAATGGGTACAGCTGAAGCTTTCTTT. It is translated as CASSLMGTAEAFF.

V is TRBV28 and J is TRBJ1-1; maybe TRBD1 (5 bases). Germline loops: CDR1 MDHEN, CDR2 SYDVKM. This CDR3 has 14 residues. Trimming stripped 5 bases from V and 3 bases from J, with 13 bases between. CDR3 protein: CASSRGGTDTEAFF. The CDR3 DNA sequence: TGTGCCAGCAGTCGGGGCGGGACGGACACTGAAGCTTTCTTT.

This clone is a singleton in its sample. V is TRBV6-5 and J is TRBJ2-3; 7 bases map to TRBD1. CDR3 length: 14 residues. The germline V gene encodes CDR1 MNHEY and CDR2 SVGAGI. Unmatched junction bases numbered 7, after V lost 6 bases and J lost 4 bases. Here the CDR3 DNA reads TGTGCCAGCAGACGACAGGGTACCGCAGATACGCAGTATTTT. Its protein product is CASRRQGTADTQYF.

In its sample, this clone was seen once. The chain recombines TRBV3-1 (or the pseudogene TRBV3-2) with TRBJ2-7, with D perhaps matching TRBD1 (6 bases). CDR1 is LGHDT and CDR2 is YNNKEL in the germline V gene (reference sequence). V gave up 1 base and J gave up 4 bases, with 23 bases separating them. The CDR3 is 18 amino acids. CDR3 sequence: CASSQVPTVSGAGYEQYF. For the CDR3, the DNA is TGTGCCAGCAGCCAAGTCCCCACCGTGTCAGGGGCTGGATACGAGCAGTACTTC.

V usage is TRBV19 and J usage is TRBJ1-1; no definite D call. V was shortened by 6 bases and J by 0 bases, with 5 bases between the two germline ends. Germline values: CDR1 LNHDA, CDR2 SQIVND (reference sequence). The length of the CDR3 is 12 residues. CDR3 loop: CASSLMNTEAFF. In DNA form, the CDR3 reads TGTGCCAGTAGCCTAATGAACACTGAAGCTTTCTTT.

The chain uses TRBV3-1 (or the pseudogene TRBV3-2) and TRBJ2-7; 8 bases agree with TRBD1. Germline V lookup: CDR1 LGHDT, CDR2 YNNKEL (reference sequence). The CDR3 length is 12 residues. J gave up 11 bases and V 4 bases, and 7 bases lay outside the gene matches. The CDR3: CASSPRTGKKYF. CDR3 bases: TGTGCCAGCAGCCCTAGGACAGGGAAGAAGTACTTC.

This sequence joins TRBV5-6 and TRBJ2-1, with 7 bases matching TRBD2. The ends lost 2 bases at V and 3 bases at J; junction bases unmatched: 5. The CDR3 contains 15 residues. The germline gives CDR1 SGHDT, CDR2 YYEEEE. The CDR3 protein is CASSFLAAFYNEQFF. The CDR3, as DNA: TGTGCCAGCAGCTTTCTAGCGGCTTTCTACAATGAGCAGTTCTTC.

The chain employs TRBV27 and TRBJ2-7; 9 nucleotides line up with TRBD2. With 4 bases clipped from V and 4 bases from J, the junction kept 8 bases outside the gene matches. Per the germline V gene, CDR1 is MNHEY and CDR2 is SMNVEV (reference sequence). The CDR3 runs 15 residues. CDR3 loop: CASSSSGTSYYEQYF. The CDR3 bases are TGTGCCAGCAGTTCCTCGGGGACTAGCTATTACGAGCAGTACTTC.

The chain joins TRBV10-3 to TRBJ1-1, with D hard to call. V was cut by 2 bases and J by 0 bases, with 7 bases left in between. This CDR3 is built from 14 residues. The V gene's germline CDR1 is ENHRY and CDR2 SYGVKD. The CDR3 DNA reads TGTGCCATCAGTGAGACAGATTTGAACACTGAAGCTTTCTTT. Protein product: CAISETDLNTEAFF.

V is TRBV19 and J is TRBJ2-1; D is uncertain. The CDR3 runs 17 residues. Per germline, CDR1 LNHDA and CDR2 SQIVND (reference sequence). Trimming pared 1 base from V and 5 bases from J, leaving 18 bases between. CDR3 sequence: CASSIAVGYQRDNEQFF. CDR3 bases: TGTGCCAGTAGTATAGCCGTGGGCTACCAACGCGACAATGAGCAGTTCTTC.

The CDR3: CASSVAHEGTEAFF. The CDR3 DNA follows: TGTGCCAGCAGTGTGGCCCACGAGGGCACTGAAGCTTTCTTT. V gene TRBV25-1 combines with J gene TRBJ1-1; D not certain. V dropped 4 bases and J dropped 4 bases, with 13 bases sitting between them. The CDR3 length is 14 residues. From germline, CDR1 is MGHDK and CDR2 SYGVNS.

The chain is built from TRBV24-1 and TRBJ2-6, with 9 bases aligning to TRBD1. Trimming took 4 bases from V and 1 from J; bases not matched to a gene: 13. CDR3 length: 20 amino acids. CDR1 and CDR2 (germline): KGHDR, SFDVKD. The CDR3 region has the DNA TGTGCCACCAGTGACCCCACCGGGACAGGGAAAAATTCTGGGGCCAACGTCCTGACTTTC. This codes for CATSDPTGTGKNSGANVLTF.

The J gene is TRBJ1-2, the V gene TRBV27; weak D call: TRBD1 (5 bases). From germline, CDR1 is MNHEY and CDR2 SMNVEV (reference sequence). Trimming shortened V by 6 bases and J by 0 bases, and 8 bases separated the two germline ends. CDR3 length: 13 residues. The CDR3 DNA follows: TGTGCCAGCAGATTGACAGCTAACTATGGCTACACCTTC. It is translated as CASRLTANYGYTF.

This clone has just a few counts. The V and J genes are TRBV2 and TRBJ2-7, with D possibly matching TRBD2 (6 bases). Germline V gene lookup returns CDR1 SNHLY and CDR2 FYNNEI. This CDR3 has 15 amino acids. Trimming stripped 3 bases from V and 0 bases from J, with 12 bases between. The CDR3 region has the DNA TGTGCCAGCAGTGAGCGGGACGGAATCTCCTACGAGCAGTACTTC. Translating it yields CASSERDGISYEQYF.